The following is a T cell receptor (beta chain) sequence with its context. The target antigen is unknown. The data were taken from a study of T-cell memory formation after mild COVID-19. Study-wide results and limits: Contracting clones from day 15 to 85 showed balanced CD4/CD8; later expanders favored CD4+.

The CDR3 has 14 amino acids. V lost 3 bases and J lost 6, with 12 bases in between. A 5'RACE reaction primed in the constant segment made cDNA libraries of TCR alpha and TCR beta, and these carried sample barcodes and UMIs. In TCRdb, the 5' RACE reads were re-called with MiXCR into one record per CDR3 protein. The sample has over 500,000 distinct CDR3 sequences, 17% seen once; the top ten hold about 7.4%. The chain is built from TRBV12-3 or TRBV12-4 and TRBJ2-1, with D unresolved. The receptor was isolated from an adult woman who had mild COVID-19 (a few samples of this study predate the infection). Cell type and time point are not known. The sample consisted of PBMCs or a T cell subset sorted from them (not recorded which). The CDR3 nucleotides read TGTGCCAGCAGTTTGGGCATCTCCCTCAATGAGCAGTTCTTC. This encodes CASSLGISLNEQFF.